This T cell receptor (beta chain) was identified in a study of blood T cell repertoires in COVID-19 (dated by TCRdb to about 2020). Describing the broader study: The collaborator samples originated in the United States, Italy and Spain and spanned the acute and convalescent phases of COVID-19. The prospective study material was composed of cDNA or gDNA derived from T cells, B-cell-depleted T cells, or PBMCs. Deeply sampled blood TCRbeta repertoires from subjects exposed to, actively infected with, or recovered from COVID-19 were included in the dataset. The repertoires were made available in a free public database intended to serve as a resource for research on the immune response to SARS-CoV-2. Samples were obtained from the ongoing ImmuneRACE study (first 160 participants) and from 1,200 or so subjects provided by 6 global collaborators. Nearly every sample came with metadata listing a de-identified subject ID, COVID-19 status, age in years and sex. HLA class I and class II types, where available, came from metadata supplied by the sample provider rather than from assay-based typing.

To note about this clone: The target of this receptor is not known. The input lacks base qualities; no much larger clone sits a single base away.

The CDR3 has 16 amino acids, counting the end cysteine and phenylalanine. Of the read, only the CDR3 DNA is kept; its 48 bases are in frame from base 1. V loses 0 bases of germline sequence and J loses 2 bases, and the interval between the two ends is 11 bases. Based on the germline V gene (reference sequence), the CDR1 and CDR2 sequences are LNHDA and SQIVND. One collaborating source in Seattle enrolled patients during active infection and followed them longitudinally through the course of disease. Collaborating institutions collected whole blood in K2EDTA tubes following their own protocols. For TCRbeta analysis, collaborators shipped samples as frozen whole blood, isolated PBMCs, or DNA extracted from either of those sample types. Overall study outcomes, separate from this receptor: Clinical and demographic metadata were provided uncurated, with the amount varying by source and participant.

The immunoSEQ Assay, a bias-controlled multiplex PCR, was used to amplify TCRbeta CDR3 regions from genomic DNA. The authors' pipeline ran thus. The number of nucleated cells in each sample was estimated by amplification of reference gene primers within the assay. To quantify the absolute abundance of each unique TCRbeta CDR3 rearrangement, sequence reads were collapsed and filtered. For each sample, productive Simpson clonality was calculated as the square root of Simpson's diversity index over productive rearrangements. As stored in TCRdb, this immuneACCESS dataset retains in-frame rearrangements with V and J assigned. A fraction of the clones does not appear; measured against another copy, unresolved V genes explain less than half of the discrepancy, and the remainder lacks a known reason. That table gives V, J and clone size, and the DNA gave D and trimming. This sample lists approximately 120,000 clones; around 76% were detected once. The top ten hold around 6.2% of the sample.

The sequencing sample was made of peripheral blood. The chain uses TRBV19 and TRBJ1-5, with TRBD1 as a weak D call on 5 bases. This TCR derives from a man older than 75 with COVID-19, enrolled during active disease. The CDR3 sequence is CASSIEGGGGNQPQHF. The sequence in DNA is TGTGCCAGTAGTATAGAGGGGGGAGGGGGCAATCAGCCCCAGCATTTT.